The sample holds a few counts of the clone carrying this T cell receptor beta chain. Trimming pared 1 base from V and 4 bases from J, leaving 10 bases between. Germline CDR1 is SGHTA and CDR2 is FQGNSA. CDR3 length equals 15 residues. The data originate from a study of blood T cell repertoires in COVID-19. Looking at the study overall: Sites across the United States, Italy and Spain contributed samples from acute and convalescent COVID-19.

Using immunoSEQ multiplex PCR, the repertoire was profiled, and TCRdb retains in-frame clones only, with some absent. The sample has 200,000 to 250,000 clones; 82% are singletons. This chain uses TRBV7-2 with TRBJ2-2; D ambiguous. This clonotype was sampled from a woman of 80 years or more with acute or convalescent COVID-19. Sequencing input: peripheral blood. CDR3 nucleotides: TGTGCCAGCAGCTTAGGTGGGCCCGGCACCGGGGAGCTGTTTTTT. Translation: CASSLGGPGTGELFF.